These T cell receptor beta chains were read from a single sample in a study of T-cell memory formation after mild COVID-19. TCRdb reanalysed the 5' RACE reads using MiXCR and keeps one entry per CDR3 protein. The profile covers 400,000 to 550,000 distinct CDR3 sequences, with about 23% appearing a single time and approximately 12% taken by the ten largest. The specimen sequenced was PBMCs or a T cell subset sorted from them (not recorded which). Receptors were obtained from an adult woman who had mild COVID-19 (a few samples of this study predate the infection). Cell type and time point are not known. The CDR3 runs from the conserved cysteine through the conserved F or W. D genes are given only for firm matches. For some rows the clone size is stated as once, few or many, or as a class when expanded; others skip it.

TRBV11-2,many,TRBD1,TRBJ1-1,TGTGCCAGCAGCTTAGTCAGGGACAGGGGCGCTTTCTTT,CASSLVRDRGAFF
TRBV6-6,-,TRBD1,TRBJ2-3,TGTGCCAGCAGTCCGGGACAGGGACGGGGTGGAACAGATACGCAGTATTTT,CASSPGQGRGGTDTQYF
TRBV29-1,-,TRBD2,TRBJ2-1,TGCAGCGTTGATACGCGACTAGCGGGTTATGAGCAGTTCTTC,CSVDTRLAGYEQFF
TRBV6-6,-,TRBD1,TRBJ1-4,TGTGCCAGCAGTTACTCGATGACAGGGCTAGCGGAAAAACTGTTTTTT,CASSYSMTGLAEKLFF
TRBV3-1,few,-,TRBJ2-7,TGTGCCAGCAGCCAAGATCCGGCCACAGGGTATAACGAGCAGTACTTC,CASSQDPATGYNEQYF
TRBV24-1,-,TRBD1,TRBJ1-2,TGTGCCACCAGTGACTCTTGGGACAGCGGGTATGGCTACACCTTC,CATSDSWDSGYGYTF
TRBV7-9,few,-,TRBJ2-7,TGTGCCAGCAGCTTAGTTGTTGCGGACCAGACCCCATACGAGCAGTACTTC,CASSLVVADQTPYEQYF
TRBV6-5,-,TRBD1,TRBJ2-1,TGTGCCAGCAGAAAACAGGGGGCCGCCTACAATGAGCAGTTCTTC,CASRKQGAAYNEQFF
TRBV7-9,-,TRBD1,TRBJ1-1,TGTGCCAGCAGCCCCGTCTTACAGGGGACTGAAGCTTTCTTT,CASSPVLQGTEAFF
TRBV6-6,few,-,TRBJ2-7,TGTGCCAGCAGCCCCTCGGGACCAATTGCCTCCTACGAGCAGTACTTC,CASSPSGPIASYEQYF
TRBV5-5,-,-,TRBJ2-1,TGTGCCAGCAGCTTGGTTTGGGCACTTAGAGCCAATGAGCAGTTCTTC,CASSLVWALRANEQFF
TRBV4-1,-,-,TRBJ2-2,TGCGCCAGCAGGACACTGGGTGGGCGGGAGCTGTTTTTT,CASRTLGGRELFF
TRBV5-1,-,TRBD1,TRBJ1-1,TGCGCCAGCAGCCCTTGGGGACAGGGGCAGGGTGAAGCTTTCTTT,CASSPWGQGQGEAFF
TRBV7-6,-,-,TRBJ1-2,TGTGCCAGCAGCTTGACTACAGGCTCTCGAACGGATGGCTACACCTTC,CASSLTTGSRTDGYTF
TRBV6-5,-,-,TRBJ2-3,TGTGCCAGCAGTCCATTGACTGGCACAGATACGCAGTATTTT,CASSPLTGTDTQYF
TRBV3-1,-,-,TRBJ1-2,TGTGCCAGCAGCCAGGGACGAGGGAATGGCTACACCTTC,CASSQGRGNGYTF
TRBV5-6,-,-,TRBJ1-1,TGTGCCAGCAGCTTAATAGGGGAACCCGGAGCTTTCTTT,CASSLIGEPGAFF
TRBV29-1,few,-,TRBJ2-3,TGCAGCGTGGCGCCTCCGGGCTCTGTTGCGGGAGATACGCAGTATTTT,CSVAPPGSVAGDTQYF
TRBV7-3,-,TRBD1,TRBJ2-3,TGTGCCAGCAGCCAAAGACAGGGGGATAGCACAGATACGCAGTATTTT,CASSQRQGDSTDTQYF
TRBV19,-,-,TRBJ1-5,TGTGCCAGTAGTCCCAGGGACACCGGTCAGCCCCAGCATTTT,CASSPRDTGQPQHF
TRBV3-1,once,TRBD2,TRBJ2-1,TGTGCCAGCAGCCGGTTAGCGGGGGGCTTCTACAATGAGCAGTTCTTC,CASSRLAGGFYNEQFF
TRBV20-1,-,-,TRBJ2-7,TGCAGTGCTAGAGATGGTAAGGGGTACGACGAGCAGTACTTC,CSARDGKGYDEQYF
TRBV7-9,-,-,TRBJ2-3,TGTGCCAGCAGCTTCCATGGCGGGAGCACAGATACGCAGTATTTT,CASSFHGGSTDTQYF
TRBV28,few,TRBD1,TRBJ2-7,TGTGCCGCCACCCGGGACAGGGGGCGCGAGCAGTACTTC,CAATRDRGREQYF
TRBV18,few,-,TRBJ2-2,TGTGCCAGCTCCCCTACAAGCGAGAACACCGGGGAGCTGTTTTTT,CASSPTSENTGELFF
TRBV4-3,few,TRBD2,TRBJ2-3,TGCGCCAGCAGCCAGACGGGACTAGCGGAGGGCACAGATACGCAGTATTTT,CASSQTGLAEGTDTQYF
TRBV11-3,-,TRBD1,TRBJ2-1,TGTGCCAGCACTCCGAACAGGGGGGCCCCCTACAATGAGCAGTTCTTC,CASTPNRGAPYNEQFF
TRBV4-1,-,TRBD2,TRBJ2-1,TGCGCCAGCAGCCAATTGGGACTAGCGGGGGGTCCTAGCTCCTACAATGAGCAGTTCTTC,CASSQLGLAGGPSSYNEQFF
TRBV12-3/TRBV12-4,-,-,TRBJ1-1,TGTGCCAGCAGTCCACGGACTGGGACTGAAGCTTTCTTT,CASSPRTGTEAFF